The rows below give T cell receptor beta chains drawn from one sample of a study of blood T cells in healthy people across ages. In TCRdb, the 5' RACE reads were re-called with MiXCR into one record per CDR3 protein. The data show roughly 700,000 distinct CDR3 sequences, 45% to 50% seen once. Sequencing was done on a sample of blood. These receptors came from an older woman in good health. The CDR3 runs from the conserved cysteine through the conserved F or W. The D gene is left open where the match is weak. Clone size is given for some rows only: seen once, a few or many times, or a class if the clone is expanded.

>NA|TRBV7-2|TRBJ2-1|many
TGTGCCAGCAGCTTTGATCTGGGTGGTGAGCAGTTCTTC
CASSFDLGGEQFF
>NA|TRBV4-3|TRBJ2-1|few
TGCGCCAGCAGCCAAGATGAGGTCACCCGCTACAATGAGCAGTTCTTC
CASSQDEVTRYNEQFF
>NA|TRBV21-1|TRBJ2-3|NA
TGTGCCAGCAGCATGTGTCCCGGGACTAGCGGGAATATTAATACGCAGTATTTT
CASSMCPGTSGNINTQYF
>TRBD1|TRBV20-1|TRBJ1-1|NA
TGCAGTGCTAGAAGGGCAGGGGGCAAGGGGAACACTGAAGCTTTCTTT
CSARRAGGKGNTEAFF
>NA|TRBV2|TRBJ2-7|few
TGTGCCAGCAGTGAGGGGACGGTCTACGAGCAGTACTTC
CASSEGTVYEQYF
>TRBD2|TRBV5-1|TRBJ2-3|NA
TGCGCCAGCAGCCTGACTAGCGGGACAACAGATACGCAGTATTTT
CASSLTSGTTDTQYF
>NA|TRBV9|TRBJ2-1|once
TGTGCCAGCAGCGGACGGGCGGAGGGTGAGCAGTTCTTC
CASSGRAEGEQFF
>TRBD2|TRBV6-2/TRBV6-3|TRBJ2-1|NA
TGTGCCAGCAGGCTACAAGCGGGAGGAGCCGATGAGCAGTTCTTC
CASRLQAGGADEQFF
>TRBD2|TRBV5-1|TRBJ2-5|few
TGCGCCAGCAGCTTGAGCGGGAGGGCCGTCGTGGAGACCCAGTACTTC
CASSLSGRAVVETQYF
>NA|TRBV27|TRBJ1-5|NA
TGTGCCAGCAGTTATGGGGCAGGCCTCGATCAGCCCCAGCATTTT
CASSYGAGLDQPQHF
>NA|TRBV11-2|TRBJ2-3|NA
TGTGCCAGCAGCTTAGTTGGCACGGGAGTGGGCGATACGCAGTATTTT
CASSLVGTGVGDTQYF
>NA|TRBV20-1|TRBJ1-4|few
TGCAGTGCTAGAAATCTGGGATTGGGCGATGAAAAACTGTTTTTT
CSARNLGLGDEKLFF
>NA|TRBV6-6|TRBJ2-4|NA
TGTGCCAGCAGTCTTACAGGGACCAAAAACATTCAGTACTTC
CASSLTGTKNIQYF
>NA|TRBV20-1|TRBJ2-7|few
TGCAGTGCTAAGCCCCAGGGGTTTCCCTACGAGCAGTACTTC
CSAKPQGFPYEQYF
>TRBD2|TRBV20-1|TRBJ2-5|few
TGCAGTGCAACCCAGGGTAGCGGGGGCCAAGAGACCCAGTACTTC
CSATQGSGGQETQYF
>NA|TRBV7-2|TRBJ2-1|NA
TGTGCCAGCAGCCATCCCTACAATGAGCAGTTCTTC
CASSHPYNEQFF
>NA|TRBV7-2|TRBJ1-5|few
TGTGCCAGCAGCTTAACGGCGGGCTTTGGCAATCAGCCCCAGCATTTT
CASSLTAGFGNQPQHF
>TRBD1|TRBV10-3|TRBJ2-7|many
TGTGCCATCAGACCAACCGGGACAGTCTCCTACGAGCAGTACTTC
CAIRPTGTVSYEQYF
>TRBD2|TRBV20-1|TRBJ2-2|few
TGCAGTGCTAGGATTGGCGGGAGGGCCGACACCGGGGAGCTGTTTTTT
CSARIGGRADTGELFF
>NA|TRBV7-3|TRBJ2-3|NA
TGTGCCAGCAGCTTAATATCTAGCCCGCCTACGCAGTATTTT
CASSLISSPPTQYF
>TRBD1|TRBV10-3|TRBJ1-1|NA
TGTGCCATCAGTAGCCAGGGGGCGATAAAGGCGGCTGTCCAGGACACTGAAGCTTTCTTT
CAISSQGAIKAAVQDTEAFF
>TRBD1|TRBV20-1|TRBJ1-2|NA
TGCAGTGCTAGAGTCACAGGGGGCAGCTATGGCTACACCTTC
CSARVTGGSYGYTF
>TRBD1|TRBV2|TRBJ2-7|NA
TGTGCCAGCAGGGGGGACAGGGGGCTTTCCTACGAGCAGTACTTC
CASRGDRGLSYEQYF
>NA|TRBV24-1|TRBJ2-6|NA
TGTGCCACCAGTGAGGCAAGGTTGGGCTCTGGGGCCAACGTCCTGACTTTC
CATSEARLGSGANVLTF
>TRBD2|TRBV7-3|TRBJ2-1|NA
TGTGCCAGCAGCTTAAGGCCTAGCGGGAGATACAATGAGCAGTTCTTC
CASSLRPSGRYNEQFF
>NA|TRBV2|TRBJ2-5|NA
TGTGCCAGCTTGAACCAGGGGATTTCCTACAATGAGCAGTACTTC
CASLNQGISYNEQYF
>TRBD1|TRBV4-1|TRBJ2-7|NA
TGCGCCAGCAGCCAAGTTCCGGGACAGTCCTACGAGCAGTACTTC
CASSQVPGQSYEQYF
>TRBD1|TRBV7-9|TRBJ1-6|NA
TGTGCCAGCAGCTTTTCAACGGGACAGGGAACCAATTCACCCCTCCACTTT
CASSFSTGQGTNSPLHF
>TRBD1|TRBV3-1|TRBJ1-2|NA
TGTGCCAGCAGCCAAGAGGGCGGACAGGGAAATGGTGGCTACACCTTC
CASSQEGGQGNGGYTF
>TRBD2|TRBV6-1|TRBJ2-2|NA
TGTGCCAGCACCTCCCGTGGGTCTAGCGGGAGGAACACCGGGGAGCTGTTTTTT
CASTSRGSSGRNTGELFF
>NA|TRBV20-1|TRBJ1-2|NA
TGCAGTGCTCCCCAAAATACCTATGGCTACACCTTC
CSAPQNTYGYTF
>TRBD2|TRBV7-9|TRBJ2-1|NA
TGTGCCAGCAGCCCGGGGGGTTCTACCTACAATGAGCAGTTCTTC
CASSPGGSTYNEQFF
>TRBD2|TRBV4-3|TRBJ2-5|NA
TGCGCCAGCAGCCAAGGCGGGGGTAAGGGCTCCTACAATGAGCAGTACTTC
CASSQGGGKGSYNEQYF
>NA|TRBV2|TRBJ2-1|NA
TGTGCCAGCAGTGAGCGGCGCTATGAGCAGTTCTTC
CASSERRYEQFF
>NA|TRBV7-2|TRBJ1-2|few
TGTGCCAGCAGCTTAGTACAGCACTATGGCTACACCTTC
CASSLVQHYGYTF
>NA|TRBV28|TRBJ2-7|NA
TGTGCCAGCAGGTCGCAGAGGAACTACGAGCAGTACTTC
CASRSQRNYEQYF
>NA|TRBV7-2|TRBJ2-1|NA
TGTGCCAGCAGCTTAGAGCCCCGGGGCTCCTACAATGAGCAGTTCTTC
CASSLEPRGSYNEQFF
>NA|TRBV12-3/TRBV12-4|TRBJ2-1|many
TGTGCCATTGCCCGGGGGGCGCCCCTAAACGAGCAGTTCTTC
CAIARGAPLNEQFF
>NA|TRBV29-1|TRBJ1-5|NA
TGCAGCGTAGCGCAGGGAGATAGCAATCAGCCCCAGCATTTT
CSVAQGDSNQPQHF
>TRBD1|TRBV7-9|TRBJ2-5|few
TGTGCCAGCAGCTCCCGGGACAGGGGGTCGCGGGAGACCCAGTACTTC
CASSSRDRGSRETQYF
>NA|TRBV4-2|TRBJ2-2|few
TGTGCCAGCAGCCAAGATCCACAATCCGGGGAGCTGTTTTTT
CASSQDPQSGELFF
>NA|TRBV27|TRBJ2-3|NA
TGTGCCAGCAGTTTAGGGGACGAATCAGATACGCAGTATTTT
CASSLGDESDTQYF
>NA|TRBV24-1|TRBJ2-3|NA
TGTGCTACCAGTGATACCAAGGACAGTCTCACAGATACGCAGTATTTT
CATSDTKDSLTDTQYF
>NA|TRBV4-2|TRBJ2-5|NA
TGTGCCAGCAGCCAAGCGGTTGGGACACGGGAGACCCAGTACTTC
CASSQAVGTRETQYF
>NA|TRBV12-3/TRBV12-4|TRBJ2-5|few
TGTGCCAGCAGTTTCTTCGGGTCCCAAGAGACCCAGTACTTC
CASSFFGSQETQYF
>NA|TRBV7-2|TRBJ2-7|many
TGTGCCAGCAGCTCCTCGCGGGAGCAGTACTTC
CASSSSREQYF
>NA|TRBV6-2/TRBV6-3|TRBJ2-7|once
TGTGCCAGCAGACGTCGGTTAGTCGGTTTAGACGAGCAGTACTTC
CASRRRLVGLDEQYF
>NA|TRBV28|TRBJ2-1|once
TGTGCCAGCAGTTTATGGGACGGTTACAATGAGCAGTTCTTC
CASSLWDGYNEQFF
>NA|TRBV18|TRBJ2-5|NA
TGTGCCAGCTCACCTGAGATTGCGGGAGAGACCCAGTACTTC
CASSPEIAGETQYF
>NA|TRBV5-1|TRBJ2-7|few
TGTGCCAGCAGTTTAGTGGTGGCAGGCTCCTACGAGCAGTACTTC
CASSLVVAGSYEQYF
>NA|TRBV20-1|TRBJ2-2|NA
TGCAGTGCTAGGGGACGTTCAGGAACCGGGGAGCTGTTTTTT
CSARGRSGTGELFF
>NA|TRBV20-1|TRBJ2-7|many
TGCAGTGCCCCACCCCGACAGAGTACCTACGAGCAGTACTTC
CSAPPRQSTYEQYF
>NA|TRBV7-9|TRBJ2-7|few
TGTGCCAGCAGCTCGGCGGGGACAGCCTCCGAGCAGTACTTC
CASSSAGTASEQYF
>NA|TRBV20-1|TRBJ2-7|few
TGCAGTGCTAACCAGCCCGCTTCCTACGAGCAGTACTTC
CSANQPASYEQYF
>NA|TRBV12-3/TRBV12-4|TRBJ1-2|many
TGTGCCAGCAGTATGAGTGGACAGCGGTATGGCTACACCTTC
CASSMSGQRYGYTF
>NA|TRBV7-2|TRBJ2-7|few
TGTGCCAGCAGCCTCGTTAGCGAGACAGCCTACGAGCAGTACTTC
CASSLVSETAYEQYF